These T cell receptor beta chains were read from a single sample in a study of T-cell memory formation after mild COVID-19. From the 5' RACE reads, TCRdb called clonotypes with MiXCR, one entry per CDR3 protein. The data contain 200,000 to 250,000 distinct CDR3 sequences, around 8.8% of them singletons. Sequences were obtained from PBMCs or a T cell subset sorted from them (not recorded which). The receptor set was obtained from a man between 18 and 35 years old who had mild COVID-19 (a few samples of this study predate the infection). Cell type and time point are not known. The CDR3 runs from the conserved cysteine through the conserved F or W. Fields, in order: D gene, V gene, J gene, clone size, CDR3 protein, CDR3 DNA. The D gene is left open where the match is weak. Part of the rows lack a size; the others show once, few, many or a class for expanded clones.

>-|TRBV6-2/TRBV6-3|TRBJ2-2|-
CASSNSGELFF
TGTGCCAGCAGCAACAGCGGGGAGCTGTTTTTT
>-|TRBV7-9|TRBJ2-3|few
CASSFRDTDTQYF
TGTGCCAGCAGCTTCCGAGATACAGATACGCAGTATTTT
>-|TRBV7-8|TRBJ1-2|few
CASSRRGLYGYTF
TGTGCCAGCAGCCGAAGGGGCCTCTATGGCTACACCTTC
>TRBD1|TRBV6-5|TRBJ2-3|-
CARTGTDTQYF
TGTGCCAGGACAGGGACAGATACGCAGTATTTT
>-|TRBV4-3|TRBJ1-1|few
CASSQDTQAMNTEAFF
TGCGCCAGCAGCCAAGATACTCAGGCAATGAACACTGAAGCTTTCTTT
>-|TRBV25-1|TRBJ1-1|-
CASSAPNTEAFF
TGTGCCAGCAGTGCCCCGAACACTGAAGCTTTCTTT
>-|TRBV7-2|TRBJ2-1|many
CASSLERGSEQFF
TGTGCCAGCAGCTTAGAGCGCGGAAGTGAGCAGTTCTTC
>TRBD2|TRBV6-5|TRBJ2-1|few
CASSTGLANEQFF
TGTGCCAGCAGTACCGGACTAGCCAATGAGCAGTTCTTC
>TRBD1|TRBV5-1|TRBJ1-6|-
CASSLGNPGQASSPLHF
TGCGCCAGCAGCTTGGGAAACCCGGGACAGGCCTCTTCACCCCTCCACTTT
>-|TRBV3-1|TRBJ2-3|few
CASSQRETDTQYF
TGTGCCAGCAGCCAGCGTGAGACGGATACGCAGTATTTT
>-|TRBV12-3/TRBV12-4|TRBJ2-7|-
CASSFSGSAYSYEQYF
TGTGCCAGCAGTTTCTCTGGCAGTGCTTACTCCTACGAGCAGTACTTC
>TRBD2|TRBV4-3|TRBJ2-2|-
CASSQDGIAGTGELFF
TGCGCCAGCAGCCAAGATGGGATAGCGGGCACCGGGGAGCTGTTTTTT
>TRBD1|TRBV7-6|TRBJ2-3|few
CASSLGVRDRGQNTQYF
TGTGCCAGCAGCTTAGGCGTCCGGGACAGGGGGCAAAATACGCAGTATTTT
>-|TRBV12-3/TRBV12-4|TRBJ1-5|few
CASSTEGSNQPQHF
TGTGCCAGCAGTACTGAGGGGAGCAATCAGCCCCAGCATTTT
>TRBD2|TRBV4-3|TRBJ2-3|-
CASSQAGDTDTQYF
TGCGCCAGCAGCCAGGCGGGGGACACAGATACGCAGTATTTT
>-|TRBV6-2/TRBV6-3|TRBJ1-2|few
CASSYAYGYTF
TGTGCCAGCAGTTACGCCTATGGCTACACCTTC
>TRBD2|TRBV3-1|TRBJ2-3|few
CASRLAEADTQYF
TGTGCCAGCCGACTAGCGGAAGCAGATACGCAGTATTTT
>-|TRBV7-2|TRBJ2-7|-
CASSSDGLYRGEQYF
TGTGCCAGCAGCTCGGACGGACTGTACCGGGGCGAGCAGTACTTC
>-|TRBV6-2/TRBV6-3|TRBJ1-2|many
CASTDRTSYGYTF
TGTGCCAGCACCGACCGGACAAGCTATGGCTACACCTTC
>-|TRBV11-3|TRBJ1-6|few
CASSLATHNSPLHF
TGTGCCAGCAGCTTAGCCACTCATAATTCACCCCTCCACTTT
>-|TRBV21-1|TRBJ1-4|-
CASSEPRQTTNEKLFF
TGTGCCAGCAGCGAGCCTAGACAGACAACTAATGAAAAACTGTTTTTT
>-|TRBV7-9|TRBJ2-1|many
CASSPGQNNEQFF
TGTGCCAGCAGCCCTGGACAGAACAATGAGCAGTTCTTC